One sample yielded the 9 T cell receptor beta chains listed below, sequenced in a study of T-cell reconstitution after alpha-beta-depleted transplantation in children. Unique molecular identifiers tagged the TCRbeta library. TCRdb reprocessed the PCR reads with MiXCR, giving one entry per CDR3 protein. This repertoire shows over 120,000 distinct CDR3 sequences, around 9% found once; its top ten account for approximately 18%. Sequencing used PBMCs, mostly from graft donor cells, obtained 180 days after TCRalphabeta/CD19-depleted stem cell transplant. The receptor source for this set is a female patient aged 2-9 years who had a stem cell transplant for congenital amegakaryocytic thrombocytopenia, so the T cells may come from the graft donor.

In its sample, this clonotype was seen many times. This chain links TRBV12-3 or TRBV12-4 with TRBJ2-3; D remains ambiguous. This CDR3 is built from 14 residues. Trimming took 5 bases from V and 6 from J, leaving 15 bases between them. The CDR3 region is CASSTHRGPDTQYF. CDR3 sequence (DNA): TGTGCCAGCAGTACCCACAGAGGCCCCGATACGCAGTATTTT.

This clonotype has a count of ten or more. The chain couples TRBV5-1 to TRBJ2-7, with 8 bases matching TRBD1. The length of the CDR3 is 12 residues. V lost 4 bases, J lost 6 bases, and 3 bases stayed unmatched. Per the germline V gene, CDR1 is SGHRS and CDR2 is YFSETQ. CDR3 region: CASSLTGVEQYF. CDR3 DNA sequence: TGCGCCAGCAGCCTGACAGGGGTCGAGCAGTACTTC.

This clonotype was seen at least ten times. V usage is TRBV6-5 and J usage is TRBJ2-3; 9 nucleotides line up with TRBD2. Trimming at V came to 2 bases and at J to 6 bases, leaving 6 bases not matched to a gene. Germline V lookup: CDR1 MNHEY, CDR2 SVGAGI. This CDR3 comprises 15 residues. CDR3 DNA: TGTGCCAGCAGTTACGGTAGCGGGAGTTCGGATACGCAGTATTTT. Its protein product is CASSYGSGSSDTQYF.

Many counts were recorded for this clonotype. In nucleotides, the CDR3 is TGTGCCAGCAGTTTGGAGAGCTCCTATAATTCACCCCTCCACTTT. Translating it yields CASSLESSYNSPLHF. J is TRBJ1-6 and V is TRBV12-3 or TRBV12-4; D is ambiguous. This CDR3 spans 15 amino acids. The V end was cut by 3 bases, the J end by 0 bases, with 6 bases between.

This clonotype has a handful of counts. This chain connects TRBV7-2 to TRBJ1-6; D uncertain. Trimming removed 4 bases from V and 10 bases from J, with 14 bases in between. CDR3 length: 14 amino acids. Germline assignment: CDR1 SGHTA and CDR2 FQGNSA. Here the CDR3 reads CASSSLVGRSPLHF. CDR3 DNA sequence: TGTGCCAGCAGCTCTCTGGTCGGGCGATCACCCCTCCACTTT.

Ten or more counts support this clonotype. The genes are TRBV20-1 and TRBJ2-1; the D is unclear. The CDR3 is 11 amino acids. Looked up from germline, CDR1 is DFQATT and CDR2 is SNEGSKA (reference sequence). The V and J ends lost 6 bases and 12 bases respectively, with 15 bases between them. The CDR3: CSAPPMTRQFF. The CDR3 DNA sequence: TGCAGTGCCCCCCCTATGACCAGGCAGTTCTTC.

In this sample, this clonotype turned up many times. The genes are TRBV5-1 and TRBJ2-1; TRBD1 agrees at 9 bases. Per germline, CDR1 SGHRS and CDR2 YFSETQ. CDR3 size: 15 residues. The ends lost 3 bases at V and 6 bases at J; junction bases unmatched: 7. DNA for the CDR3: TGCGCCAGCAGCTACCCACAGGGGGCGACCAATGAGCAGTTCTTC. Translated: CASSYPQGATNEQFF.

The chain recombines TRBV6-1 with TRBJ2-1; perhaps TRBD2 as D (5 bases). V was pared by 5 bases and J by 7 bases, with 9 bases between. The length of the CDR3 is 12 residues. Germline V gene data show CDR1 as MNHNS and CDR2 as SASEGT. CDR3 residues: CASSFGENEQFF. The CDR3 DNA sequence: TGTGCCAGCAGTTTCGGGGAGAATGAGCAGTTCTTC.

This clonotype came up many times. The chain employs TRBV12-3 or TRBV12-4 and TRBJ1-2; D ambiguous. CDR3 length: 13 amino acids. Deletions cut 3 bases from V and 2 bases from J, with 7 bases between. CDR3: CASSLGSNYGYTF. CDR3 bases: TGTGCCAGCAGTTTGGGTAGCAACTATGGCTACACCTTC.